Listed here are 18 T cell receptor beta chains from one sample, sequenced in a study of T cell responses to AZD1222 COVID-19 vaccine. Profiled with immunoSEQ multiplex PCR; TCRdb holds only in-frame clones, not every one. The sample contains under 130,000 clones, about 90% of which appear only once. The sample here was peripheral blood, taken 28 days after the second AZD1222 dose. The receptors were sampled from an adult who received the AZD1222 COVID-19 vaccine.

V and J are TRBV5-5 and TRBJ1-3; D is undetermined. V was trimmed by 4 bases and J by 4 bases, leaving 15 bases between them. CDR1 is SGHKS, CDR2 YYEKEE, per germline (reference sequence). CDR3 length equals 15 residues. DNA of the CDR3: TGTGCCAGCAGCCTGGGCTGGGGTGAGGGAAACACCATATATTTT. Its translation: CASSLGWGEGNTIYF.

This sequence joins TRBV6-1 and TRBJ1-5; no clear D gene. Germline V gene lookup returns CDR1 MNHNS and CDR2 SASEGT. CDR3 size: 15 residues. The germline V and J ends were trimmed by 0 bases and 4 bases, with 10 bases remaining between them. CDR3 in DNA: TGTGCCAGCAGTGAAGCCCGGAACCTTAATCAGCCCCAGCATTTT. Translating gives CASSEARNLNQPQHF.

This rearrangement joins TRBV7-9 to TRBJ2-3; D is perhaps TRBD2 (6 bases). Trimming pared 5 bases from V and 3 bases from J, leaving 12 bases between. Germline V CDR1 and CDR2: SEHNR, FQNEAQ (reference sequence). The CDR3 totals 14 residues. The CDR3 DNA reads as TGTGCCAGCAGCACCGGAGGAGGGACAGATACGCAGTATTTT. This gives the protein CASSTGGGTDTQYF.

The chain couples TRBV7-9 to TRBJ1-2; tentative D call: TRBD1 (5 bases). Germline-derived CDR1 and CDR2 are SEHNR and FQNEAQ (reference sequence). The length of the CDR3 is 11 residues. The CDR3 coding sequence is TGTGCAACGGGGGGGACCTATGGCTACACCTTC. Translation: CATGGTYGYTF.

The J gene is TRBJ2-7, the V gene TRBV14, with a weak D call TRBD1 (6 bases). The CDR3 extends over 16 amino acids. V was pared by 1 base and J by 0 bases, with 13 bases between. Germline CDR1 SGHDN, CDR2 FVKESK. This CDR3 is CASSQGAPGHSYEQYF. The CDR3 nucleotides read TGTGCCAGCAGCCAAGGCGCCCCGGGACACTCCTACGAGCAGTACTTC.

The chain employs TRBV29-1 and TRBJ2-1; D gene unclear. CDR1 and CDR2 from the germline V gene are SQVTM and ANQGSEA. V was clipped by 5 bases and J by 4 bases, with 9 bases between them. This CDR3 is built from 12 residues. The CDR3 spells CSVSDGYNEQFF. The CDR3 coding sequence is TGCAGCGTTTCCGACGGATACAATGAGCAGTTCTTC.

V usage is TRBV4-3 and J usage is TRBJ2-7; 7 bases match TRBD2. V lost 2 bases, J lost 2 bases, and 9 bases stayed unmatched. This CDR3 spans 16 amino acids. Germline V gene data show CDR1 as LGHNA and CDR2 as YSLEER. The CDR3 sequence is CASSQLWRGTAYEQYF. CDR3 in DNA: TGCGCCAGCAGCCAACTATGGCGGGGGACGGCCTACGAGCAGTACTTC.

The gene calls are TRBV15 and TRBJ2-1; D possibly corresponds to TRBD2 (5 bases). CDR3 length: 16 residues. Germline V gene data show CDR1 as LNHNV and CDR2 as YYDKDF (reference sequence). Trimming removed 5 bases at V and 8 bases at J, with 22 bases between. Written as DNA, the CDR3 is TGTGCCACCAGCTCAGCCTCCCCAACCGGAGCGGATGAGCAGTTCTTC. This codes for CATSSASPTGADEQFF.

As DNA, the CDR3 is TGTGCCAGCAGTAAAGAAGTAGCGGGAATGTACACCGGGGAGCTGTTTTTT. It codes for CASSKEVAGMYTGELFF. The rearrangement links TRBV25-1 to TRBJ2-2; 8 bases map to TRBD2. This CDR3 has 17 residues. V was pared by 5 bases and J by 3 bases, with 11 bases of the junction left unmatched. CDR1 MGHDK and CDR2 SYGVNS come from the germline V gene.

The V gene is TRBV6-5, the J gene TRBJ1-2; 11 nucleotides line up with TRBD1. The CDR3 has 12 residues. From germline, CDR1 is MNHEY and CDR2 SVGAGI. With 5 bases clipped from V and 13 bases from J, the junction kept 6 bases outside the gene matches. CDR3 nucleotides: TGTGCCAGCAGTCTCGGACAGGGGGCAATCACCTTC. It translates to CASSLGQGAITF.

The V and J genes are TRBV28 and TRBJ2-2; D is unresolved. CDR1 is MDHEN, CDR2 SYDVKM, per germline. The CDR3 spans 15 residues. V lost 2 bases to trimming and J lost 6 bases, with 13 bases between them. CDR3 bases: TGTGCCAGCAGTTTACCCCTAGGGTACCCCGGGGAGCTGTTTTTT. Translation: CASSLPLGYPGELFF.

Comments on this clone: One end of the junction does not line up with germline, which may come from a read error. V usage is TRBV7-7 and J usage is TRBJ1-5; D is possibly TRBD1 (5 bases). CDR1 is SSHAT and CDR2 is FNYEAQ in the germline V gene (reference sequence). The CDR3 contains 16 residues. The CDR3 protein is CASSLVGTGSNQPQHF. The DNA for the CDR3 is TGTGCTAGCAGCTTAGTCGGGACGGGGAGCAATCAGCCCCAGCATTTT.

V usage is TRBV10-3 and J usage is TRBJ1-3, with D perhaps TRBD1 (6 bases). V lost 6 bases, J lost 0 bases, and 12 bases lay in between. The CDR3 has 15 amino acids. Germline values: CDR1 ENHRY, CDR2 SYGVKD. DNA of the CDR3: TGTGCCATCAGCGAAGGACAGAGCTCTGGAAACACCATATATTTT. The encoded protein is CAISEGQSSGNTIYF.

The chain combines TRBV21-1 with TRBJ2-1. TRBV21-1 has pseudogene status. The CDR3 is made up of 13 amino acids. The CDR3 DNA is TGTGCCAGCACCCAGAGGGACCCTGGGGAGCAGTTCTTC. It yields the protein CASTQRDPGEQFF.

This clone was observed a single time. The chain couples TRBV30 to TRBJ2-1, with D hard to call. The V end was cut by 2 bases, the J end by 5 bases, with 13 bases between. CDR1 GTSNPN and CDR2 SVGIG come from the germline V gene (reference sequence). The CDR3 length is 14 residues. This CDR3 is CAWSSWTTDNEQFF. Here the CDR3 DNA reads TGTGCCTGGAGTAGCTGGACGACTGACAATGAGCAGTTCTTC. Filled out from reference TRBV30 and TRBJ2-1, the complete variable domain reads SQTIHQWPATLVQPVGSPLSLECTVEGTSNPNLYWYRQAAGRGLQLLFYSVGIGQISSEVPQNLSASRPQDRQFILSSKKLLLSDSGFYLCAWSSWTTDNEQFFGPGTRLTVL.

This chain uses TRBV20-1 with TRBJ1-1, with a possible D match to TRBD1 (5 bases). V was trimmed by 3 bases and J by 7 bases, leaving 21 bases between them. This CDR3 has 15 residues. Germline CDR1 reads DFQATT; CDR2 reads SNEGSKA (reference sequence). Here the CDR3 DNA reads TGCAGTGCTAGTATGGGGACTTCACTACGCCTTGAAGCTTTCTTT. Translating gives CSASMGTSLRLEAFF.

This clone was detected once. The chain employs TRBV15 and TRBJ1-5; a possible D gene is TRBD1 (5 bases). V lost 3 bases, J lost 5 bases, and 17 bases lay in between. From germline, CDR1 is LNHNV and CDR2 YYDKDF (reference sequence). The CDR3 sequence is 16 residues long. The CDR3 region has the DNA TGTGCCACCAGCAGGGGGTCGCAGGGCGGTGATCAGCCCCAGCATTTT. Residues: CATSRGSQGGDQPQHF. The variable domain in full, completed from reference TRBV15 and TRBJ1-5, reads DAMVIQNPRYQVTQFGKPVTLSCSQTLNHNVMYWYQQKSSQAPKLLFHYYDKDFNNEADTPDNFQSRRPNTSFCFLDIRSPGLGDTAMYLCATSRGSQGGDQPQHFGDGTRLSIL.

V is TRBV27 and J is TRBJ2-2; 10 positions match TRBD2. Germline V gene lookup returns CDR1 MNHEY and CDR2 SMNVEV (reference sequence). With 5 bases clipped from V and 2 bases from J, the junction kept 2 bases outside the gene matches. The CDR3 totals 15 residues. The DNA of the CDR3 is TGTGCCAGCAGTCGGACTAGCGGAAACACCGGGGAGCTGTTTTTT. Translation gives CASSRTSGNTGELFF.